One and the same sample provided the 8 T cell receptor beta chains below, sequenced in a study of shared clonotypes between healthy human individuals. Using immunoSEQ multiplex PCR, the repertoire was profiled, and TCRdb retains in-frame clones only, with some absent. Found here are about 2 million clones, 85% to 95% of them singletons; the top ten hold around 0.13%. Sequencing was done on a sample of naive CD4+ T cells sorted from blood. Subset reported: CD45RA+ positively selected. The receptors shown here come from a man younger than 35 in good health.

This clone was counted a single time. The chain employs TRBV10-2 and TRBJ2-3, with 8 bases lining up with TRBD2. Germline CDR1 is WSHSY and CDR2 is SAAADI. V shed 6 bases and J 1 base; nucleotides not matched to a gene: 3. The CDR3 is 14 amino acids. The CDR3 DNA sequence: TGCGCCAGCAGGGTTAGCGGGGGCACAGATACGCAGTATTTT. Its translation: CASRVSGGTDTQYF.

The chain recombines TRBV6-6 with TRBJ2-7; weak D call: TRBD1 (6 bases). From germline, CDR1 is MNHNY and CDR2 SVGAGI (reference sequence). Trimming took off 5 bases at V and 3 bases at J, with 17 bases between the two ends. The CDR3 loop spans 15 amino acids. CDR3 region: CASSPSAGVRYEQYF. CDR3 coding DNA: TGTGCCAGCAGTCCTTCCGCAGGGGTCCGCTACGAGCAGTACTTC.

The sample holds one count of this clone. This sequence joins TRBV6-5 and TRBJ2-7, with 10 bases matching TRBD2. The junction had 1 base not matched to a gene; V was cut back by 0 bases and J by 2 bases. This CDR3 contains 15 residues. Germline V gene lookup returns CDR1 MNHEY and CDR2 SVGAGI. CDR3 amino acids: CASSYSGLAAYEQYF. For the CDR3, the DNA is TGTGCCAGCAGTTACTCAGGACTAGCGGCCTACGAGCAGTACTTC.

This chain connects TRBV6-1 to TRBJ1-5; TRBD1 might be the D (6 bases). Deletions cut 3 bases from V and 16 bases from J, with 19 bases between. Germline CDR1 MNHNS, CDR2 SASEGT. The CDR3 runs to 13 residues. CDR3 bases: TGTGCCAGCAGTGATCGAGAGACAGGTCGGTCCCATTTT. It yields the protein CASSDRETGRSHF.

Concerning this clone: Possible read error: a much larger clone is one base away. The chain employs TRBV30 and TRBJ1-2, with 9 bases that match TRBD1. The CDR3 contains 15 residues. Germline V CDR1 and CDR2: GTSNPN, SVGIG (reference sequence). In DNA form, the CDR3 reads TGTACCTGGGATACCAGGGGACAGGGTCGCGTCGGCTACACCTTC. The encoded protein is CTWDTRGQGRVGYTF. Full variable domain (outside the CDR3, taken from reference TRBV30 and TRBJ1-2): SQTIHQWPATLVQPVGSPLSLECTVEGTSNPNLYWYRQAAGRGLQLLFYSVGIGQISSEVPQNLSASRPQDRQFILSSKKLLLSDSGFYLCTWDTRGQGRVGYTFGSGTRLTVV.

The sample holds a few counts of this clone. CDR3 sequence (DNA): TGCAGCACCAAGAACACTGAAGCTTTCTTT. Protein product: CSTKNTEAFF. The chain has TRBV29-1 and TRBJ1-1, with D unresolved. The germline V gene has CDR1 SQVTM and CDR2 ANQGSEA. The ends were cut back, 8 bases at V and 1 base at J, with 5 bases in the middle. The CDR3 spans 10 residues. Full variable domain (remainder filled in from reference TRBV29-1 and TRBJ1-1): SAVISQKPSRDICQRGTSLTIQCQVDSQVTMMFWYRQQPGQSLTLIATANQGSEATYESGFVIDKFPISRPNLTFSTLTVSNMSPEDSSIYLCSTKNTEAFFGQGTRLTVV.

This chain connects TRBV5-8 to TRBJ1-5, with D unclear. Germline lookup yields CDR1 SGHTS and CDR2 YDEGEE. Trimming stripped 1 base from V and 7 bases from J, with 15 bases between. This CDR3 region has 15 residues. Written as DNA, the CDR3 is TGTGCCAGCAGCTTGCCAGGACTCCTAAGGCAGCCCCAGCATTTT. Translated: CASSLPGLLRQPQHF.

The V gene is TRBV6-1, the J gene TRBJ2-7; 7 bases are shared with TRBD1. CDR3 length equals 14 residues. Germline CDR1 and CDR2: MNHNS and SASEGT. V shed 5 bases, J shed 6 bases, and the junction held 10 bases outside the gene matches. Here the CDR3 DNA reads TGTGCCAGCAGTCAAGACAGGGCGTCCCCCGAGCAGTACTTC. Amino acids: CASSQDRASPEQYF.